This TCR beta chain was documented in a study of neoadjuvant anti-PD-1 for oral cavity cancer. At the level of the study: Before surgery, most patients got three to four biweekly 3 mg/kg nivolumab doses.

Repertoires were generated with immunoSEQ multiplex PCR, while TCRdb's copy carries only in-frame clones and drops some. In the table there are about 80,000 clones, less than 85% of which are singletons. This clone was detected only a few times. Sequencing was performed on PBMCs, taken before nivolumab (anti-PD-1) treatment. This clonotype was sampled from a person aged 35-79 years with oral cavity squamous cell carcinoma.

In DNA form, the CDR3 reads TGTGCCAGCAGCCCTGGGACTAGCGGGAGAGGCTACGAGCAGTACTTC. Translated, it gives CASSPGTSGRGYEQYF. The rearrangement uses TRBV14 and TRBJ2-7, with 14 bases lining up with TRBD2. Germline trimming cut 4 bases from V and 3 bases from J; bases unmatched to any gene: 5. This CDR3 is 16 amino acids long. Germline assignment: CDR1 SGHDN and CDR2 FVKESK.